The clone carrying this T cell receptor (beta chain) was seen repeatedly, ten times or more. These data originate in a study of regulatory T cells in long-lasting Graves disease. Stated time point: persistent/refractory GD, antithyroid drugs over 5 years with positive TRAb. PBMC RNA served as the TCR library source. V lost 6 bases to trimming and J lost 5 bases; unmatched junction nucleotides: 6. The CDR3 extends over 13 amino acids. Germline-derived CDR1 and CDR2 are SNHLY and FYNNEI. Both iRepertoire HTBI primers and Arm-PCR of CDR3 regions were used to build the TCR beta libraries. How the authors handled the data: Overall, samples carried roughly 60 TRBV and approximately 14 TRBJ segments. Via MiXCR, TCRdb re-called the multiplex PCR reads, giving one row per CDR3 protein. What appears here as the V and J calls and clone size reflects TCRdb's work, not the paper's. Seen here are approximately 400,000 distinct CDR3 sequences, roughly 24% observed once, and the top ten hold about 29%.

The receptor was isolated from a woman in her thirties or forties with Graves disease. The chain has TRBV2 and TRBJ1-1, with 7 bases fitting TRBD1. The material was peripheral blood mononuclear cells (PBMCs), obtained when the disease was refractory, from a patient treated with antithyroid drugs. The CDR3: CASRAQGVTEAFF. As DNA, the CDR3 is TGTGCCAGCAGGGCCCAGGGGGTAACTGAAGCTTTCTTT.